The 3 T cell receptor beta chains presented below share a single source sample, sequenced in a study of T-cell memory formation after mild COVID-19. TCRdb itself ran the 5' RACE reads through MiXCR, one entry per CDR3 protein. The sample records roughly 280,000 distinct CDR3 sequences, 15% to 20% being singletons. What was sequenced was PBMCs or a T cell subset sorted from them (not recorded which). These receptors were taken from a man aged 18 to 29 who had mild COVID-19 (a few samples of this study predate the infection). Cell type and time point are not known.

This sequence joins TRBV5-1 and TRBJ1-1; 7 nucleotides line up with TRBD1. The V and J ends lost 4 bases and 4 bases, in that order; junction bases with no gene match: 13. The germline V gene has CDR1 SGHRS and CDR2 YFSETQ. The CDR3 sequence is 16 residues long. CDR3 bases: TGCGCCAGCAGCGCGGACAGGTGGGGCGGCGGCACTGAAGCTTTCTTT. This codes for CASSADRWGGGTEAFF.

The chain couples TRBV7-3 to TRBJ2-3; D unresolved. Trimming removed 1 base at V and 1 base at J, with 21 bases between. Germline V gene sequence: CDR1 SGHTA, CDR2 FQGTGA. The CDR3 is made up of 19 amino acids. The chain's CDR3 is CASSLIRSPPQSCTDTQYF. The CDR3 DNA reads as TGTGCCAGCAGCTTAATACGGTCTCCCCCCCAGAGCTGCACAGATACGCAGTATTTT.

The chain recombines TRBV6-2 or TRBV6-3 with TRBJ2-7, with unresolved D. The germline V gene has CDR1 MNHEY and CDR2 SVGEGT. This CDR3 has 12 amino acids. V lost 6 bases to trimming and J lost 3 bases, with 9 bases between them. This chain's CDR3 is CASRDGYYEQYF. CDR3 in DNA: TGTGCCAGCAGGGACGGGTACTACGAGCAGTACTTC.